This T cell receptor beta chain was identified during a study of cytomegalovirus exposure and HLA in healthy donors. In the study overall: Previous work identified 100 million or so unique TCR beta sequences from around 200 million T cells.

There are 14 residues in the CDR3. The germline gives CDR1 SSHAT, CDR2 FNYEAQ (reference sequence). The study's findings and limits: From TCR beta sequences, most subjects' HLA-A and HLA-B alleles were reportedly predicted accurately. Most CMV-associated TCR beta chains appeared HLA-restricted in a later analysis.

Remarks on this clone: The antigen remains undetermined. At one end, the junction sequence differs from germline, possibly due to a read error.

Vbeta (60) and Jbeta (13) primers were used in the PCR. TCRdb keeps only in-frame clones here, not all; method: immunoSEQ multiplex PCR. Of some 54,000 clones listed, approximately 70% were seen once; the top ten hold roughly 2.9%. What was sequenced was PBMCs. The TCR sequence derives from a man aged 18 to 29 in good health and CMV-seronegative. The V call is TRBV7-7, the J call TRBJ2-1; 7 positions agree with TRBD1. CDR3 nucleotide sequence: TGTGCTAGCAGCTTACTACAGGGGAACAATGAGCAGTTCTTC. Residues: CASSLLQGNNEQFF.